This T cell receptor beta chain was sequenced for a study of blood T cells in healthy people across ages (dated by TCRdb to between 2014 and 2017). At the level of the whole study: In model experiments, roughly one uniquely barcoded TCR beta cDNA molecule per two T cells was captured by template switching. The study analyzed two additional independent replicas of 1 million unique cDNA reads from the same blood draw for two donors, one aged 18 to 30 and one aged 80 or older. The donors were split into four age groups: young (average about 15 years), middle-aged (more than 35), aged (over 55) and long-lived (roughly 80). The study measured age-related changes in TCR beta repertoire diversity using deep sequencing normalized with unique cDNA molecular identifiers. To avoid experimental bias, donors of different ages were spread randomly across the sequencing lanes. The investigation overall reported the following: Compared with the aged group, the long-lived group had more naive CD4+ T cells, fewer expanded clones and increased TCR diversity, a pattern suggesting age selection. Estimates of total diversity based on one million sequenced T cells were regarded as lower bounds and as underestimates. There was a strong correlation between observed TCR beta diversity and the percentage of naive T cells measured by flow cytometry. Since profiling was done on bulk unsorted PBMCs, naive and antigen-experienced compartments could not be conclusively compared. Observed TCR beta diversity per million T cells fell roughly linearly with age, and a significant reduction was already apparent by age around 44. Donor CMV infection status was unknown, potentially confounding age-related changes in expanded clonotypes.

For CDR1 and CDR2, the germline V gene lists MGHRA and YSYEKL. The CDR3, from cysteine to phenylalanine, totals 15 residues. Only the CDR3 DNA stays, 45 bases, in frame from base 1. After removal of 4 bases from V and 4 bases from J, the junction retains 4 bases not matched to a gene. There are a few counts of this clonotype. Its cognate antigen has yet to be identified. No much larger clonotype is one base removed from it; base qualities were not supplied. The roughly 37 donors, aged about 6 to 90 years, were systemically healthy Caucasian individuals from Russia. Roughly 9.5 milliliters of peripheral blood were drawn from each donor into EDTA-treated Vacutainer tubes. Ficoll-Paque density-gradient centrifugation was used to isolate PBMCs, with at least 6.5 million per sample. Total RNA, at least 5.5 micrograms per sample, was extracted from PBMCs with Trizol reagent. For every donor, an aliquot of PBMCs went through flow cytometry to measure the percentages of naive CD45RAhigh/CD27high T cells.

The library came from 5' RACE. Sequencing instrument: Illumina HiSeq 2500. A second PCR of roughly 6 to 11 cycles was run with a J-beta primer mix and a sample-barcoded 5' primer. A template-switch 5' adaptor carrying 12 random nucleotides introduced a unique molecular identifier onto each TCR beta cDNA molecule. Each sample yielded at least 3 million CDR3-containing paired-end reads. The Mint cDNA synthesis kit, primed by a TRBC-specific oligonucleotide, was used to synthesize first-strand cDNA from all RNA. After uracil-DNA glycosylase treatment, a first 18-cycle PCR used universal primers M1SS and BC2_uni_R on all cDNA. The original methods were these. Each sample was normalized by randomly selecting 1 million high-quality reads, each carrying a distinct molecular identifier. Reads sharing molecular identifiers were discarded rather than binned into consensus sequences. MiTCR, run with a Q25 quality threshold and the strictest error-elimination algorithm, handled CDR3 identification, clonotype clustering and error correction. A nonparametric unseen species model with Euler transformation was used to estimate a lower bound on total TCR beta diversity. TCRdb trimmed the raw reads at Q25, called clones with MiXCR and kept productive beta chains. Rows with a matching CDR3 protein are joined into one entry that keeps the most common DNA and genes. TCRdb, not the authors, supplied the V and J calls. For this sample there are 1.4 million or so distinct CDR3 sequences; around 40% appear just once. The leading ten clones occupy roughly 3.7% of the sample.

The V and J segments used are TRBV4-1 and TRBJ1-5; TRBD1 matches 10 bases in the middle. Sequencing was performed on blood. The TCR was taken from a woman under 30 in good health. The DNA reads TGCGCCAGCAGCCCCCGACAGGGGGCAAATCAGCCCCAGCATTTT. Translated, it gives CASSPRQGANQPQHF.